This T cell receptor beta chain was found in a study of blood T cell repertoires in COVID-19. Study-level information: Both acute and convalescent COVID-19 samples were obtained from the United States, Italy and Spain. PBMCs, B-cell-depleted T cells, or T cells provided the cDNA or gDNA that made up the material.

Study processing details: How many nucleated cells were present was estimated from reference gene primer amplification. The protocol was immunoSEQ multiplex PCR, while the TCRdb copy is restricted to in-frame clones and leaves out a portion. The V and J calls and clone size are taken from that table; D and trimming were inferred from the DNA. This sample carries around 88,000 clones, more than 85% of them seen once, and the ten largest clones take approximately 1.6%. CDR1 and CDR2 from the germline V gene are LGHDT and YNNKEL (reference sequence). The CDR3 is 18 amino acids. The junction had 9 bases not matched to a gene; V was cut back by 1 base and J by 5 bases.

Sample: peripheral blood. This receptor was obtained from a man aged 60 to 69 with acute or convalescent COVID-19. The V and J genes are TRBV3-1 (or the pseudogene TRBV3-2) and TRBJ2-5; TRBD2 matches 14 bases. The DNA for the CDR3 is TGTGCCAGCAGCCAAGGGGGGACTAGCGGGAGAGGGGATGAGACCCAGTACTTC. This gives the protein CASSQGGTSGRGDETQYF.